These 20 T cell receptor beta chains were all obtained from the same sample, sequenced in a study of cytomegalovirus exposure and HLA in healthy donors. PCR used 60 Vbeta primers and 13 Jbeta primers. Sequencing was performed with immunoSEQ multiplex PCR; in TCRdb, only in-frame clones are kept and a portion is missing. This table has 150,000 to 190,000 clones, approximately 77% appearing once. The specimen sequenced was PBMCs. The source of these receptors is a young man in good health and CMV-seronegative.

V gene TRBV4-3 combines with J gene TRBJ2-3; 8 bases align to TRBD2. With 0 bases clipped from V and 3 bases from J, the junction kept 8 bases outside the gene matches. Per germline, CDR1 LGHNA and CDR2 YSLEER. The CDR3 consists of 17 residues. The CDR3 region is CASSQDPREAWTDTQYF. The DNA of the CDR3 is TGCGCCAGCAGCCAAGATCCGCGGGAGGCATGGACAGATACGCAGTATTTT.

The J gene is TRBJ1-2, the V gene TRBV21-1; the DNA was not compared with TRBD1, the D call given in the table. TRBV21-1 is termed a pseudogene. The CDR3 has 17 amino acids. The CDR3 region is CASSKTYRGRANYGYTF. The DNA of the CDR3 is TGTGCCAGCAGCAAAACGTACAGGGGGAGAGCTAACTATGGCTACACCTTC.

This clone occurred many times. The chain uses TRBV4-3 and TRBJ2-5; D might be TRBD1 (6 bases). Germline loops: CDR1 LGHNA, CDR2 YSLEER. The CDR3 runs 15 residues. Trimming cost V 1 base and J 5 bases, with 14 bases left between them. The CDR3 protein is CASSQAFGGQETQYF. CDR3 in DNA: TGCGCCAGCAGCCAAGCCTTCGGCGGACAGGAGACCCAGTACTTC.

V usage is TRBV19 and J usage is TRBJ2-7; D may be TRBD1 (6 bases). Trimming left V 5 bases short and J 7 bases short, with 21 bases between. The CDR3 runs to 15 residues. The V gene's germline CDR1 is LNHDA and CDR2 SQIVND (reference sequence). CDR3 DNA sequence: TGTGCCAGTAGTTCCACCGACAGGCTCCAAGGGGAGCAGTACTTC. As protein: CASSSTDRLQGEQYF.

The rearrangement links TRBV2 to TRBJ2-3; D is unresolved. Per the germline V gene, CDR1 is SNHLY and CDR2 is FYNNEI. V was trimmed by 8 bases and J by 0 bases, leaving 12 bases between them. The CDR3 loop spans 14 amino acids. Here the CDR3 DNA reads TGTGCCAGCTGCCCTGTCACTAGCACAGATACGCAGTATTTT. It is translated as CASCPVTSTDTQYF.

This clone was seen only a few times. This chain uses TRBV5-1 with TRBJ2-7; tentative D call: TRBD1 (6 bases). Germline V gene sequence: CDR1 SGHRS, CDR2 YFSETQ. Trimming left V 4 bases short and J 7 bases short, with 15 bases between. The CDR3 runs 13 residues. The CDR3, as DNA: TGCGCCAGCAGCCCACACTACAGGGAAGAGCAGTACTTC. Translated, it gives CASSPHYREEQYF.

This clone was counted a few times. The genes are TRBV2 and TRBJ2-7, with TRBD2 identical over 8 bases. The CDR3 spans 14 residues. V lost 8 bases and J lost 6; bases outside the gene matches: 12. Looked up from germline, CDR1 is SNHLY and CDR2 is FYNNEI. As DNA, the CDR3 is TGTGCCAGCGTGAGGCTAGCGGGCTCATTCGAGCAGTACTTC. This encodes CASVRLAGSFEQYF.

The V and J genes are TRBV19 and TRBJ2-7; TRBD2 aligns across 7 bases. J was trimmed by 4 bases and V by 4 bases; bases with no gene match: 10. CDR3 length: 15 residues. Germline-derived CDR1 and CDR2 are LNHDA and SQIVND (reference sequence). As DNA, the CDR3 is TGTGCCAGTAGTACCGCGGGAGTCCCCTTATACGAGCAGTACTTC. Protein sequence: CASSTAGVPLYEQYF.

In nucleotides, the CDR3 is TGTGCCAGCAGTTCTACAGGGGTTTGGGAGCAGTACTTC. Protein sequence: CASSSTGVWEQYF. V gene TRBV27 combines with J gene TRBJ2-7; 7 positions agree with TRBD1. The germline CDR1 and CDR2 sequences are MNHEY and SMNVEV (reference sequence). V dropped 4 bases and J dropped 7; count of bases not matched to a gene: 7. The CDR3 sequence is 13 residues long.

The chain joins TRBV2 to TRBJ1-2, with 9 positions matching TRBD1. The CDR3 has 15 amino acids. The germline gives CDR1 SNHLY, CDR2 FYNNEI. V shed 5 bases, J shed 2 bases, and the junction held 6 bases outside the gene matches. The CDR3 protein is CASSPPGTGNYGYTF. The CDR3 DNA sequence: TGTGCCAGCAGTCCTCCCGGGACAGGGAACTATGGCTACACCTTC.

The chain combines TRBV5-4 with TRBJ2-3; D is undetermined. This CDR3 contains 12 residues. Germline V gives CDR1 SGHNT, CDR2 YYREEE (reference sequence). The V end was cut by 0 bases, the J end by 3 bases, with 2 bases between. The CDR3 nucleotides read TGTGCCAGCAGCTTGGCTACAGATACGCAGTATTTT. This encodes CASSLATDTQYF.

The rearrangement links TRBV7-2 to TRBJ1-5; possible D gene TRBD1, 5 bases. The CDR3 is made up of 14 amino acids. Germline CDR1 reads SGHTA; CDR2 reads FQGNSA. V lost 5 bases and J 3 bases, leaving 11 bases between the germline ends. The CDR3 DNA reads TGTGCCAGCAGCCCGTCAGGGTTCAATCAGCCCCAGCATTTT. This gives the protein CASSPSGFNQPQHF.

This chain joins TRBV7-9 and TRBJ2-7, with TRBD2 matching 8 bases. Looked up from germline, CDR1 is SEHNR and CDR2 is FQNEAQ (reference sequence). This CDR3 spans 14 amino acids. The junction had 4 bases not matched to a gene; V was cut back by 3 bases and J by 3 bases. As DNA, the CDR3 is TGTGCCAGCAGCTTGATAGCGGGAAGCTACGAGCAGTACTTC. Residues: CASSLIAGSYEQYF.

The chain uses TRBV2 and TRBJ1-1; TRBD1 is a possible D gene (5 bases). Trimming shortened V by 8 bases and J by 0 bases, and 7 bases separated the two germline ends. From germline, CDR1 is SNHLY and CDR2 FYNNEI. This CDR3 has 12 residues. CDR3 residues: CASGAVNTEAFF. The CDR3 nucleotides read TGTGCCAGCGGGGCGGTGAACACTGAAGCTTTCTTT.

This chain joins TRBV5-4 and TRBJ2-2, with 11 bases that match TRBD2. This CDR3 has 17 residues. Losses at the gene ends were 4 bases for V and 2 bases for J; bases not matched to a gene: 7. Germline V gene sequence: CDR1 SGHNT, CDR2 YYREEE (reference sequence). DNA of the CDR3: TGTGCCAGCAGCCACCTGGGACTAGCGGTCAACACCGGGGAGCTGTTTTTT. It codes for CASSHLGLAVNTGELFF.

The chain uses TRBV27 and TRBJ2-5, with TRBD1 matching 10 bases. Trimming removed 5 bases from V and 5 bases from J; junction bases left unmatched: 5. Per germline, CDR1 MNHEY and CDR2 SMNVEV (reference sequence). The CDR3 totals 14 residues. CDR3 sequence (DNA): TGTGCCAGCAGTGCGGGACAGGGGCGGGAGACCCAGTACTTC. Residues: CASSAGQGRETQYF.

This chain links TRBV6-4 with TRBJ1-1; no reliable D call. There are 15 residues in the CDR3. V was pared by 3 bases and J by 11 bases, with 22 bases between. The germline gives CDR1 MRHNA, CDR2 SNTAGT. CDR3 sequence (DNA): TGTGCCAGCAGTGAGAAACCCGCCGCGCGAACCGGGGCTTTCTTT. As protein: CASSEKPAARTGAFF.

The chain couples TRBV4-3 to TRBJ1-1; D remains unclear. The CDR3 extends over 14 amino acids. The germline V gene encodes CDR1 LGHNA and CDR2 YSLEER. V lost 4 bases and J 11 bases, leaving 20 bases between the germline ends. CDR3 sequence (DNA): TGCGCCAGCAGCCTCCAACAACACAGTCCCGTTGCTTTCTTT. Encoded protein: CASSLQQHSPVAFF.

The V and J genes are TRBV5-1 and TRBJ2-5, with D maybe TRBD2 (6 bases). CDR1 SGHRS and CDR2 YFSETQ come from the germline V gene. V was pared by 0 bases and J by 6 bases, with 9 bases between. This CDR3 is built from 13 residues. The CDR3, as DNA: TGCGCCAGCAGCTTGGTGCGGGAAAAGACCCAGTACTTC. It is translated as CASSLVREKTQYF.

The chain joins TRBV4-3 to TRBJ1-2; 7 bases map to TRBD1. This CDR3 spans 15 amino acids. In germline, CDR1 is LGHNA, CDR2 YSLEER. The V gene end was trimmed by 0 bases and the J gene end by 4 bases; junction bases not matched to a gene: 5. This CDR3 reads CASSQDSTGVYGYTF. The CDR3 region has the DNA TGCGCCAGCAGCCAAGATAGTACAGGGGTCTATGGCTACACCTTC.